Listed below are T cell receptor beta chains from one sample, sequenced in a study of sequential checkpoint blockade in melanoma. Assay: immunoSEQ multiplex PCR; the TCRdb copy retains only in-frame clones and omits some. The sample lists 3,500 to 4,500 clones; roughly three fifths were seen once. Source: CD8+ T cells sorted from blood (inferred from file names), taken from a patient given nivolumab and ipilimumab in sequence. All receptors derive from a human donor with melanoma. Each CDR3 is given with its conserved first and last residue. D genes are given only for firm matches. The listing skips clone size in some rows; elsewhere it reads once, few, many or a size class.

j_call: TRBJ2-1
d_call: .
cdr3_length: 15
v_call: TRBV11-2
clone_size: .
cdr3_aa: CASSRQLGREVEQFF
cdr3_nt: TGTGCCAGCAGCCGACAACTGGGCAGGGAAGTTGAGCAGTTCTTC

j_call: TRBJ2-7
d_call: .
cdr3_length: 13
v_call: TRBV7-3
clone_size: .
cdr3_aa: CASRDGLSYEQYF
cdr3_nt: TGTGCCAGCAGGGACGGACTCTCCTACGAGCAGTACTTC

j_call: TRBJ2-7
d_call: .
cdr3_length: 15
v_call: TRBV9
clone_size: few
cdr3_aa: CASSGSGGSSYEQYF
cdr3_nt: TGTGCCAGCAGCGGGTCTGGGGGGAGCTCCTACGAGCAGTACTTC

j_call: TRBJ2-3
d_call: .
cdr3_length: 15
v_call: TRBV28
clone_size: few
cdr3_aa: CASLYAGTLTDTQYF
cdr3_nt: TGTGCCAGCCTCTACGCCGGGACTCTCACAGATACGCAGTATTTT

j_call: TRBJ1-1
d_call: .
cdr3_length: 13
v_call: TRBV27
clone_size: .
cdr3_aa: CASSAGGWTEAFF
cdr3_nt: TGTGCCAGCAGCGCGGGGGGTTGGACTGAAGCTTTCTTT

j_call: TRBJ2-7
d_call: .
cdr3_length: 15
v_call: TRBV5-6
clone_size: .
cdr3_aa: CASSLGGGGSYEQYF
cdr3_nt: TGTGCCAGCAGCTTGGGTGGGGGCGGGAGCTACGAGCAGTACTTC

j_call: TRBJ2-1
d_call: .
cdr3_length: 12
v_call: TRBV28
clone_size: .
cdr3_aa: CASSLYNNEQFF
cdr3_nt: TGTGCCAGCAGTCTCTATAACAATGAGCAGTTCTTC

j_call: TRBJ1-5
d_call: TRBD1
cdr3_length: 13
v_call: TRBV7-8
clone_size: .
cdr3_aa: CASSTGGNQPQHF
cdr3_nt: TGTGCCAGCAGCACAGGGGGCAATCAGCCCCAGCATTTT

j_call: TRBJ1-1
d_call: .
cdr3_length: 15
v_call: TRBV6-4
clone_size: .
cdr3_aa: CASSERGGEGTEAFF
cdr3_nt: TGTGCCAGCAGTGAGAGGGGCGGGGAAGGCACTGAAGCTTTCTTT

j_call: TRBJ2-3
d_call: TRBD1
cdr3_length: 16
v_call: TRBV7-9
clone_size: once
cdr3_aa: CASSLPPGQGADTQYF
cdr3_nt: TGTGCCAGCAGCTTACCTCCGGGACAGGGTGCAGATACGCAGTATTTT

j_call: TRBJ2-7
d_call: TRBD1
cdr3_length: 16
v_call: TRBV7-7
clone_size: .
cdr3_aa: CASSLGTGGPSYEQYF
cdr3_nt: TGTGCCAGCAGCTTAGGGACAGGGGGCCCCTCCTACGAGCAGTACTTC

j_call: TRBJ2-7
d_call: TRBD2
cdr3_length: 15
v_call: TRBV7-9
clone_size: .
cdr3_aa: CASSQDLAGGYEQYF
cdr3_nt: TGCGCCAGCAGCCAAGATTTAGCGGGAGGGTACGAGCAGTACTTC

j_call: TRBJ1-6
d_call: TRBD1
cdr3_length: 16
v_call: TRBV5-6
clone_size: .
cdr3_aa: CASSDGQGASFSPLHF
cdr3_nt: TGTGCCAGCAGCGACGGACAGGGGGCGTCTTTTTCACCCCTCCACTTT

j_call: TRBJ2-1
d_call: .
cdr3_length: 16
v_call: TRBV4-2
clone_size: few
cdr3_aa: CASSQDSTAPYNEQFF
cdr3_nt: TGTGCCAGCAGCCAAGATTCAACAGCCCCTTACAATGAGCAGTTCTTC

j_call: TRBJ1-4
d_call: .
cdr3_length: 13
v_call: TRBV30
clone_size: .
cdr3_aa: CAWSVQAYEKLFF
cdr3_nt: TGTGCCTGGAGTGTCCAGGCTTATGAAAAACTGTTTTTT

j_call: TRBJ2-5
d_call: TRBD1
cdr3_length: 13
v_call: TRBV23-1
clone_size: medium-sized
cdr3_aa: CASSRRDRETQYF
cdr3_nt: TGCGCCAGCAGTCGCCGGGACAGGGAGACCCAGTACTTC

j_call: TRBJ2-7
d_call: TRBD2
cdr3_length: 14
v_call: TRBV4-2
clone_size: .
cdr3_aa: CASSQGLDTYEQYF
cdr3_nt: TGTGCCAGCAGCCAGGGACTAGATACCTACGAGCAGTACTTC

j_call: TRBJ2-3
d_call: TRBD2
cdr3_length: 16
v_call: TRBV6-4
clone_size: .
cdr3_aa: CASSAGTSGGTDTQYF
cdr3_nt: TGTGCCAGCAGCGCAGGGACTAGCGGGGGCACAGATACGCAGTATTTT

j_call: TRBJ1-1
d_call: .
cdr3_length: 15
v_call: TRBV19
clone_size: .
cdr3_aa: CASRQGGNFGTEAFF
cdr3_nt: TGTGCCAGTAGACAGGGTGGGAACTTTGGGACTGAAGCTTTCTTT

j_call: TRBJ2-7
d_call: TRBD2
cdr3_length: 15
v_call: TRBV19
clone_size: .
cdr3_aa: CASSISAGGIDEQYF
cdr3_nt: TGTGCCAGTAGTATTTCGGCGGGAGGTATAGACGAGCAGTACTTC

j_call: TRBJ2-1
d_call: .
cdr3_length: 14
v_call: TRBV29-1
clone_size: few
cdr3_aa: CSVEDPDNYNEQFF
cdr3_nt: TGCAGCGTTGAAGATCCGGACAACTACAATGAGCAGTTCTTC

j_call: TRBJ2-7
d_call: TRBD1
cdr3_length: 16
v_call: TRBV5-6
clone_size: .
cdr3_aa: CASSLALGQGAYEQYF
cdr3_nt: TGTGCCAGCAGCTTGGCCTTGGGACAGGGGGCATACGAGCAGTACTTC

j_call: TRBJ2-5
d_call: TRBD2
cdr3_length: 18
v_call: TRBV7-2
clone_size: .
cdr3_aa: CASSQGLAGGKMGETQYF
cdr3_nt: TGTGCCAGCAGCCAAGGACTAGCGGGAGGGAAGATGGGAGAGACCCAGTACTTC

j_call: TRBJ2-1
d_call: TRBD1
cdr3_length: 14
v_call: TRBV9
clone_size: .
cdr3_aa: CASSRTGGLNEQFF
cdr3_nt: TGTGCCAGCAGCCGTACAGGGGGCTTAAATGAGCAGTTCTTC

j_call: TRBJ2-1
d_call: TRBD1
cdr3_length: 13
v_call: TRBV7-9
clone_size: .
cdr3_aa: CASSLIQGNEQFF
cdr3_nt: TGTGCCAGCAGCCTGATACAGGGGAATGAGCAGTTCTTC

j_call: TRBJ2-2
d_call: .
cdr3_length: 11
v_call: TRBV9
clone_size: few
cdr3_aa: CASTRTGELFF
cdr3_nt: TGTGCCAGCACGCGCACCGGGGAGCTGTTTTTT

j_call: TRBJ1-5
d_call: .
cdr3_length: 15
v_call: TRBV7-9
clone_size: .
cdr3_aa: CASSLGTDSNQPQHF
cdr3_nt: TGTGCCAGCAGCTTAGGTACAGATAGCAATCAGCCCCAGCATTTT

j_call: TRBJ1-1
d_call: .
cdr3_length: 14
v_call: TRBV9
clone_size: .
cdr3_aa: CASSPTGINTEAFF
cdr3_nt: TGTGCCAGCAGCCCTACAGGGATTAACACTGAAGCTTTCTTT

j_call: TRBJ1-4
d_call: .
cdr3_length: 14
v_call: TRBV21-1
clone_size: .
cdr3_aa: CASRYRGSNEKLFF
cdr3_nt: TGTGCCAGCAGGTACAGGGGATCTAATGAAAAACTGTTTTTT

j_call: TRBJ2-7
d_call: .
cdr3_length: 16
v_call: TRBV7-9
clone_size: .
cdr3_aa: CASSSGPGQRAHEQYF
cdr3_nt: TGTGCCAGCAGCTCCGGGCCCGGGCAGCGGGCCCACGAGCAGTACTTC

j_call: TRBJ2-1
d_call: TRBD2
cdr3_length: 17
v_call: TRBV19
clone_size: medium-sized
cdr3_aa: CASSPGTSALWYNEQFF
cdr3_nt: TGTGCCAGTAGTCCGGGGACTAGCGCCCTCTGGTACAATGAGCAGTTCTTC